This T cell receptor (beta chain) is from a study of T cell responses to AZD1222 COVID-19 vaccine. For this clone: The target antigen is unknown.

In germline, CDR1 is SNHLY, CDR2 FYNNEI. The V and J ends lost 7 bases and 4 bases, in that order; junction bases with no gene match: 7. The CDR3 consists of 14 residues. Clones were sequenced by immunoSEQ multiplex PCR, and TCRdb holds only the in-frame ones, with some missing. This table has about 150,000 clones, about 87% appearing once. General observations from the study: When two AZD1222 doses had been given, Spike-specific TCR breadth and depth rose. Clonal diversity was possibly underestimated; the donors were predominantly white British and more often female. The study reported that nearly half of spike-specific TCRs target unmutated variant regions.

The sample was peripheral blood, taken on day 0 of AZD1222 vaccination. The chain couples TRBV2 to TRBJ2-5; 9 positions agree with TRBD1. The receptor was derived from an adult in good health. CDR3 DNA sequence: TGTGCCAGCAACCTGGACAGGGGCACAGAGACCCAGTACTTC. Its translation: CASNLDRGTETQYF.